This is a list of T cell receptor beta chains from one sample in a study of cytomegalovirus exposure and HLA in healthy donors. Libraries were prepared by immunoSEQ multiplex PCR; TCRdb keeps only in-frame clonotypes and omits some of them. The repertoire holds about 200,000 clones, with 73% as singletons. The sample was PBMCs. The receptor source for this set is a woman aged 25 to 39 in good health and CMV-seronegative. CDR3s include the opening cysteine and the closing phenylalanine or tryptophan. A D gene is named only where the DNA matches it firmly. Size is omitted from some rows. Given values are once, few, many or a class for expanded clones.

clone size: .; J gene: TRBJ2-1; D gene: TRBD1; V gene: TRBV27; CDR3 DNA: TGTGCCAGCAGGAAGGACAGGGGGTTTAATGAGCAGTTCTTC; CDR3 protein: CASRKDRGFNEQFF
clone size: once; J gene: TRBJ2-7; D gene: .; V gene: TRBV18; CDR3 DNA: TGTGCCAGCTCACCACAACGGGACAACTACGAGCAGTACTTC; CDR3 protein: CASSPQRDNYEQYF
clone size: .; J gene: TRBJ2-2; D gene: .; V gene: TRBV10-1; CDR3 DNA: TGCGCCAGCAGTGATATTCAGGGTCGGAATCTTCCCGGGGAGCTGTTTTTT; CDR3 protein: CASSDIQGRNLPGELFF
clone size: few; J gene: TRBJ2-1; D gene: .; V gene: TRBV7-2; CDR3 DNA: TGTGCCAGCAGCTTCAGACAGCTCAATGAGCAGTTCTTC; CDR3 protein: CASSFRQLNEQFF
clone size: .; J gene: TRBJ1-3; D gene: .; V gene: TRBV7-9; CDR3 DNA: TGTGCCAGCAGCTTAGTAGAGGGAGGTGGAAACACCATATATTTT; CDR3 protein: CASSLVEGGGNTIYF
clone size: .; J gene: TRBJ1-2; D gene: TRBD1; V gene: TRBV27; CDR3 DNA: TGTGCCAGCAGATATCACGGACAGGAGGACTATGGCTACACCTTC; CDR3 protein: CASRYHGQEDYGYTF
clone size: .; J gene: TRBJ1-4; D gene: .; V gene: TRBV6-5; CDR3 DNA: TGTGCCAGCACCTCAAGTTCGGGGTTTAATGAAAAACTGTTTTTT; CDR3 protein: CASTSSSGFNEKLFF
clone size: few; J gene: TRBJ2-2; D gene: .; V gene: TRBV4-2; CDR3 DNA: TGTGCCAGCAGCCAAGCGGCAGGGATGAACACCGGGGAGCTGTTTTTT; CDR3 protein: CASSQAAGMNTGELFF
clone size: .; J gene: TRBJ1-5; D gene: .; V gene: TRBV6-6; CDR3 DNA: TGTGCCAGCAGTGAGAATCAGCCCCAGCATTTT; CDR3 protein: CASSENQPQHF
clone size: .; J gene: TRBJ2-7; D gene: .; V gene: TRBV30; CDR3 DNA: TGTGCCTGGAGTGGGACGGGATCCTACGAGCAGTACTTC; CDR3 protein: CAWSGTGSYEQYF
clone size: .; J gene: TRBJ2-2; D gene: .; V gene: TRBV5-1; CDR3 DNA: TGCGCCAGCAGCTTGGCCCAGCGGACGAACACCGGGGAGCTGTTTTTT; CDR3 protein: CASSLAQRTNTGELFF
clone size: few; J gene: TRBJ1-1; D gene: TRBD1; V gene: TRBV29-1; CDR3 DNA: TGCAGCGTTTCATATGACAGGGGGATCTCTGAAGCTTTCTTT; CDR3 protein: CSVSYDRGISEAFF
clone size: once; J gene: TRBJ2-7; D gene: .; V gene: TRBV11-2; CDR3 DNA: TGTGCCAGCAGCTTAGTTATCGGTGGAGGGGTCGAGCAGTACTTC; CDR3 protein: CASSLVIGGGVEQYF
clone size: .; J gene: TRBJ1-1; D gene: .; V gene: TRBV27; CDR3 DNA: TGTGCCAGCAGGGAGGGGAACACTGAAGCTTTCTTT; CDR3 protein: CASREGNTEAFF
clone size: .; J gene: TRBJ2-6; D gene: TRBD1; V gene: TRBV9; CDR3 DNA: TGTGCCAGCAGCGCGGACCGACAGGGTTCTGGGGCCAACGTCCTGACTTTC; CDR3 protein: CASSADRQGSGANVLTF
clone size: .; J gene: TRBJ1-1; D gene: .; V gene: TRBV13; CDR3 DNA: TGTGCCAGCAGCTTAGAGCGAGGCACTGAAGCTTTCTTT; CDR3 protein: CASSLERGTEAFF
clone size: once; J gene: TRBJ1-6; D gene: .; V gene: TRBV5-4; CDR3 DNA: TGTGCCAGCAGCTTGGACACCTATAATTCACCCCTCCACTTT; CDR3 protein: CASSLDTYNSPLHF
clone size: once; J gene: TRBJ2-3; D gene: .; V gene: TRBV10-3; CDR3 DNA: TGTGCCATCAGTGCTAAGGCGGGGGCCACAGATACGCAGTATTTT; CDR3 protein: CAISAKAGATDTQYF
clone size: .; J gene: TRBJ1-4; D gene: .; V gene: TRBV2; CDR3 DNA: TGTGCCAGCAAGGGGGAAACTAATGAAAAACTGTTTTTT; CDR3 protein: CASKGETNEKLFF
clone size: .; J gene: TRBJ2-5; D gene: .; V gene: TRBV6-5; CDR3 DNA: TGTGCCAGCAGTCCCCCCCAGCGAAGAGAGACCCAGTACTTC; CDR3 protein: CASSPPQRRETQYF